What follows are 22 T cell receptor beta chains derived from one specimen sequenced in a study of T-cell memory formation after mild COVID-19. Each CDR3 protein is one row after TCRdb ran MiXCR on the 5' RACE reads. The table lists hundreds of thousands of distinct CDR3 sequences, more than 15% of them singletons, with approximately 20% in the top ten. The sequenced material came from PBMCs or a T cell subset sorted from them (not recorded which). These receptor sequences come from a man aged 18 to 30 who had mild COVID-19 (a few samples of this study predate the infection). Cell type and time point are not known.

This clonotype appeared many times. Written as DNA, the CDR3 is TGTGCCAGCAGCTTAGCTGGGCAGCCCCAGCATTTT. Translation: CASSLAGQPQHF. J is TRBJ1-5 and V is TRBV7-6; D is undetermined. Germline V gives CDR1 SGHVS, CDR2 FNYEAQ. The V end lost 0 bases, the J end lost 7 bases, and 4 bases lay between the germline ends. This CDR3 has 12 amino acids.

Details on this clonotype: One base away lies a much larger clone, so this may be a sequencing read error. The V gene is TRBV5-1, the J gene TRBJ2-2; D is possibly TRBD1 or TRBD2 (5 bases each). Germline V gives CDR1 SGHRS, CDR2 YFSETQ. The CDR3 consists of 16 residues. The ends were cut back, 1 base at V and 0 bases at J, with 10 bases in the middle. The CDR3 sequence is CASSLSGPANTGELFF. The CDR3 DNA reads as TGCGCCAGCAGCTTGTCGGGACCAGCGAACACCGGGGAGCTGTTTTTT.

This clonotype showed up just a few times. This chain connects TRBV7-3 to TRBJ2-3, with a tentative D call TRBD1 (7 bases). Germline-derived CDR1 and CDR2 are SGHTA and FQGTGA. Between the trimmed V and J ends, which lost 5 bases and 5 bases, there was a span of 17 bases. This CDR3 is 15 amino acids long. CDR3: CASSPGGGLRDTQYF. The CDR3 nucleotides read TGTGCCAGCAGCCCCGGAGGGGGCCTTAGAGATACGCAGTATTTT.

The rearrangement links TRBV7-3 to TRBJ1-1, with no clear D. The CDR3 contains 13 residues. Trimming stripped 5 bases from V and 7 bases from J, with 14 bases between. Germline lookup yields CDR1 SGHTA and CDR2 FQGTGA. CDR3 region: CASSAQTGSEAFF. The DNA for the CDR3 is TGTGCCAGCAGCGCCCAGACTGGGAGTGAAGCTTTCTTT.

The chain recombines TRBV7-8 with TRBJ2-7; 7 positions match TRBD2. V lost 5 bases to trimming and J lost 2 bases; unmatched junction nucleotides: 6. The V gene's germline CDR1 is SGHVS and CDR2 FQNEAQ. The CDR3 covers 14 residues. This CDR3 is CASSPRRGAYEQYF. CDR3 DNA sequence: TGTGCCAGCAGCCCGAGACGGGGGGCCTACGAGCAGTACTTC.

The chain recombines TRBV18 with TRBJ1-2; D possibly corresponds to TRBD1 (6 bases). CDR3 length: 13 residues. V was clipped by 6 bases and J by 4 bases, with 12 bases between them. Per the germline V gene, CDR1 is KGHSH and CDR2 is LQKENI. The CDR3 DNA is TGTGCCAGCTCTCTCGGGACAATCTATGGCTACACCTTC. Translated: CASSLGTIYGYTF.

This clonotype has only a few counts. The chain joins TRBV2 to TRBJ1-5; D call uncertain. V lost 3 bases and J 10 bases, leaving 13 bases between the germline ends. Germline V gene sequence: CDR1 SNHLY, CDR2 FYNNEI. The CDR3 is 13 residues long. This CDR3 is CASSDYLQNPQHF. In DNA form, the CDR3 reads TGTGCCAGCAGTGACTATTTGCAGAACCCCCAGCATTTT.

The rearrangement uses TRBV12-3 or TRBV12-4 and TRBJ1-1; D unclear. The V and J ends lost 5 bases and 6 bases respectively, with 7 bases between them. CDR3 size: 11 residues. The CDR3 loop is CASSGLSEAFF. The CDR3 nucleotides are TGTGCCAGCAGTGGATTATCTGAAGCTTTCTTT.

This clonotype was observed a handful of times. As DNA, the CDR3 is TGCGCCAGCAGCCAAGAGAGGGGCACAGATACGCAGTATTTT. Protein sequence: CASSQERGTDTQYF. The V gene is TRBV4-1, the J gene TRBJ2-3; tentatively, D is TRBD2 (5 bases). Germline CDR1 is MGHRA and CDR2 is YSYEKL. V lost 0 bases, J lost 1 base, and 5 bases lay in between. This CDR3 contains 14 residues.

The V call is TRBV20-1, the J call TRBJ2-1, with D perhaps assigned TRBD1 or TRBD2 (5 bases each). The CDR3 totals 13 residues. V lost 1 base to trimming and J lost 5 bases, with 9 bases between them. Germline V gene lookup returns CDR1 DFQATT and CDR2 SNEGSKA (reference sequence). CDR3 loop: CSARGGEDNEQFF. The CDR3 bases are TGCAGTGCTAGAGGAGGGGAAGACAATGAGCAGTTCTTC.

The chain recombines TRBV5-1 with TRBJ2-7, with 7 bases lining up with TRBD2. The CDR3 spans 14 residues. Germline V gene sequence: CDR1 SGHRS, CDR2 YFSETQ. The junction had 6 bases not matched to a gene; V was cut back by 4 bases and J by 2 bases. The CDR3 here is CASSRGDPTYEQYF. The CDR3 nucleotides read TGCGCCAGCAGCCGGGGGGACCCAACCTACGAGCAGTACTTC. Complete variable domain (other parts from reference TRBV5-1 and TRBJ2-7): KAGVTQTPRYLIKTRGQQVTLSCSPISGHRSVSWYQQTPGQGLQFLFEYFSETQRNKGNFPGRFSGRQFSNSRSEMNVSTLELGDSALYLCASSRGDPTYEQYFGPGTRLTVT.

A note on this clonotype: The junction and the germline gene differ at one end; a read error may be behind it. The chain combines TRBV12-3 or TRBV12-4 with TRBJ2-3, with 10 bases identical to TRBD2. The CDR3 runs to 11 residues. CDR3 DNA sequence: TGTGCCAGCAGTCCAGGACTAGCGGCGGGGTTT. It codes for CASSPGLAAGF.

This clonotype was counted a few times. The gene calls are TRBV12-3 or TRBV12-4 and TRBJ2-6; no firm D call. V was shortened by 3 bases and J by 1 base, with 4 bases between the two germline ends. There are 14 residues in the CDR3. The CDR3 here is CASSFESGANVLTF. The CDR3, as DNA: TGTGCCAGCAGTTTCGAATCTGGGGCCAACGTCCTGACTTTC.

CDR3 sequence: CASSIDSDTQYF. In DNA form, the CDR3 reads TGTGCCAGCAGCATCGACTCAGATACGCAGTATTTT. This chain links TRBV11-2 with TRBJ2-3; D unclear. Trimming removed 5 bases from V and 4 bases from J, with 7 bases in between. Germline V gene lookup returns CDR1 SGHAT and CDR2 FQNNGV. The CDR3 spans 12 residues.

As concerns this clonotype: One end of the junction fails to match germline, which may point to a read error. V gene TRBV7-7 combines with J gene TRBJ2-3, with D perhaps assigned TRBD1 or TRBD2 (5 bases each). Germline-derived CDR1 and CDR2 are SSHAT and FNYEAQ (reference sequence). The CDR3 loop spans 13 amino acids. As DNA, the CDR3 is TGTGCTAGCAGCTGGGGCCGGGATGATACGCAGTATTTT. It is translated as CASSWGRDDTQYF.

This clonotype was detected a few times. J is TRBJ2-1 and V is TRBV28; D ambiguous. The CDR3 is 15 residues long. V was pared by 3 bases and J by 4 bases, with 13 bases between. Germline lookup yields CDR1 MDHEN and CDR2 SYDVKM. CDR3 nucleotides: TGTGCCAGCAGTTTGATCCCTCCCACTTACAATGAGCAGTTCTTC. Protein: CASSLIPPTYNEQFF.

V is TRBV2 and J is TRBJ2-7; the D is unclear. Per the germline V gene, CDR1 is SNHLY and CDR2 is FYNNEI. V lost 8 bases, J lost 3 bases, and 8 bases lay in between. This CDR3 has 11 residues. CDR3 nucleotides: TGTGCCAGCGTTCAGGACTACGAGCAGTACTTC. Translating it yields CASVQDYEQYF. The variable domain in full, with the rest retrieved from reference TRBV2 and TRBJ2-7, is EPEVTQTPSHQVTQMGQEVILRCVPISNHLYFYWYRQILGQKVEFLVSFYNNEISEKSEIFDDQFSVERPDGSNFTLKIRSTKLEDSAMYFCASVQDYEQYFGPGTRLTVT.

The CDR3 is CASRGSATGIDEQYV. The DNA of the CDR3 is TGTGCCAGCAGGGGGTCTGCGACAGGGATTGACGAGCAGTACGTC. V gene TRBV6-5 combines with J gene TRBJ2-7, with 7 nucleotides matching TRBD1. The V gene's germline CDR1 is MNHEY and CDR2 SVGAGI. The length of the CDR3 is 15 residues. V gave up 6 bases and J gave up 5 bases; unmatched junction bases: 13.

This clonotype showed up just a few times. The chain carries TRBV6-5 and TRBJ2-5, with 8 bases aligning to TRBD1. The length of the CDR3 is 16 residues. Per germline, CDR1 MNHEY and CDR2 SVGAGI. The V and J ends lost 2 bases and 5 bases, in that order; junction bases with no gene match: 10. The CDR3: CASSYGQGGLGETQYF. The DNA of the CDR3 is TGTGCCAGCAGTTACGGACAGGGAGGACTTGGGGAGACCCAGTACTTC.

This clonotype was counted only a few times. The CDR3 loop is CASSSLGLAIDTQYF. CDR3 sequence (DNA): TGTGCCAGCAGCTCCCTCGGCCTAGCTATAGATACGCAGTATTTT. The chain combines TRBV7-9 with TRBJ2-3; tentatively, D is TRBD2 (5 bases). This CDR3 has 15 residues. V gave up 4 bases and J gave up 5 bases, with 16 bases separating them. The V gene's germline CDR1 is SEHNR and CDR2 FQNEAQ (reference sequence).

The table lists this clonotype with a few counts. The genes are TRBV20-1 and TRBJ2-5; 10 bases fit TRBD1. The CDR3 extends over 15 amino acids. After removal of 5 bases from V and 4 bases from J, the junction contained 10 bases not matched to a gene. The germline CDR1 and CDR2 sequences are DFQATT and SNEGSKA (reference sequence). The DNA of the CDR3 is TGCAGTGCTTCACCGGGACAGGGGTTCGTAGAGACCCAGTACTTC. Translation: CSASPGQGFVETQYF.

The chain uses TRBV5-1 and TRBJ2-1; 11 bases line up with TRBD2. The germline gives CDR1 SGHRS, CDR2 YFSETQ. J was trimmed by 7 bases and V by 1 base; bases with no gene match: 7. This CDR3 is built from 16 residues. Here the CDR3 reads CASSLFSGGAGNEQFF. CDR3 nucleotide sequence: TGCGCCAGCAGCTTGTTTAGCGGGGGGGCCGGGAATGAGCAGTTCTTC.